These 30 T cell receptor beta chains originate from one sample sequenced in a study of blood T cell repertoires in COVID-19. Assay: immunoSEQ multiplex PCR; the TCRdb copy retains only in-frame clones and omits some. This table holds approximately 81,000 clones, 90% to 95% found once. The sample was peripheral blood. All receptors derive from a woman in her forties or fifties in a cohort sampled during active COVID-19.

This sequence joins TRBV5-1 and TRBJ2-7; 9 bases are shared with TRBD2. The J segment lost 3 bases and the V segment lost 10 bases, leaving 14 bases of the junction unmatched. The CDR3 totals 15 residues. Germline loops: CDR1 SGHRS, CDR2 YFSETQ. The CDR3 DNA is TGCGCCGAAGTTTTGGGCGGGAGGGTGAACTACGAGCAGTACTTC. Translated: CAEVLGGRVNYEQYF.

The rearrangement links TRBV12-3 or TRBV12-4 to TRBJ1-1; D might be TRBD1 (5 bases). This CDR3 has 11 residues. The V and J ends lost 4 bases and 7 bases respectively, with 7 bases between them. The CDR3 spells CASSWGSEAFF. The CDR3 bases are TGTGCCAGCAGTTGGGGCAGTGAAGCTTTCTTT.

The CDR3: CASTQTFAVRGGLGTDTQYF. CDR3 in DNA: TGTGCCAGTACCCAGACATTCGCGGTGCGGGGGGGCCTAGGCACAGATACGCAGTATTTT. J is TRBJ2-3 and V is TRBV19, with 9 positions matching TRBD2. The V segment lost 7 bases and the J segment 1 base; nucleotides outside the gene matches: 21. Germline V gives CDR1 LNHDA, CDR2 SQIVND (reference sequence). The CDR3 consists of 20 residues.

The rearrangement uses TRBV27 and TRBJ2-2, with a possible D match to TRBD1 (5 bases). The CDR3 is 15 residues long. V was clipped by 3 bases and J by 5 bases, with 13 bases between them. Germline CDR1 is MNHEY and CDR2 is SMNVEV (reference sequence). The CDR3: CASSLMTEVTGELFF. DNA of the CDR3: TGTGCCAGCAGTTTGATGACAGAAGTGACCGGGGAGCTGTTTTTT.

This clone turned up a few times. The rearrangement joins TRBV6-5 to TRBJ1-2, with 9 bases matching TRBD1. The V and J ends lost 2 bases and 8 bases, in that order; junction bases with no gene match: 3. This CDR3 is 13 amino acids long. CDR1 MNHEY and CDR2 SVGAGI come from the germline V gene. The chain's CDR3 is CASSYTGGIGYTF. For the CDR3, the DNA is TGTGCCAGCAGTTACACAGGGGGCATCGGCTACACCTTC.

The chain couples TRBV15 to TRBJ2-7, with D maybe TRBD1 (6 bases). Trimming cost V 0 bases and J 4 bases, with 16 bases left between them. The germline V gene has CDR1 LNHNV and CDR2 YYDKDF (reference sequence). The CDR3 has 16 residues. The CDR3 region has the DNA TGTGCCACCAGCAGAGATCGGGGCGGAAGGGGGTACGAGCAGTACTTC. This encodes CATSRDRGGRGYEQYF.

This chain joins TRBV7-8 and TRBJ2-7; 10 bases align to TRBD1. Trimming took 2 bases from V and 1 from J; bases not matched to a gene: 5. Germline V gene sequence: CDR1 SGHVS, CDR2 FQNEAQ. The CDR3 extends over 16 amino acids. This chain's CDR3 is CASSLLRDRGSYEQYF. For the CDR3, the DNA is TGTGCCAGCAGCTTACTCCGGGACAGGGGTTCCTACGAGCAGTACTTC.

The chain combines TRBV28 with TRBJ2-7, with D possibly matching TRBD1 (5 bases). The CDR3 spans 12 residues. Germline V gene data show CDR1 as MDHEN and CDR2 as SYDVKM. Trimming took off 8 bases at V and 2 bases at J, with 10 bases between the two ends. CDR3 sequence (DNA): TGTGCCAGCCTCAGGGCTCCCTACGAGCAGTACTTC. It is translated as CASLRAPYEQYF.

V gene TRBV4-1 combines with J gene TRBJ1-5; TRBD1 matches 8 bases. The CDR3 contains 17 residues. The V gene end was trimmed by 4 bases and the J gene end by 3 bases; junction bases not matched to a gene: 11. The V gene's germline CDR1 is MGHRA and CDR2 YSYEKL. CDR3: CASSPPPGQALNQPQHF. The CDR3, as DNA: TGCGCCAGCAGCCCCCCCCCGGGACAGGCTCTCAATCAGCCCCAGCATTTT.

The V and J genes are TRBV5-1 and TRBJ1-1; a weak D match, TRBD1 (5 bases). In germline, CDR1 is SGHRS, CDR2 YFSETQ. V was trimmed by 0 bases and J by 4 bases, leaving 13 bases between them. The CDR3 runs 15 residues. The CDR3 spells CASSLDGGKGTEAFF. For the CDR3, the DNA is TGCGCCAGCAGCTTGGACGGGGGGAAGGGCACTGAAGCTTTCTTT.

CDR3 region: CASSEGGAGELFF. CDR3 coding DNA: TGTGCCAGCAGTGAGGGAGGGGCCGGGGAGCTGTTTTTT. The rearrangement joins TRBV2 to TRBJ2-2, with 7 bases lining up with TRBD2. Germline V gene lookup returns CDR1 SNHLY and CDR2 FYNNEI. This CDR3 comprises 13 residues. J was trimmed by 6 bases and V by 3 bases; bases with no gene match: 1.

The rearrangement links TRBV19 to TRBJ2-5; the match to TRBD1 covers 9 bases. This CDR3 spans 15 amino acids. V was pared by 5 bases and J by 5 bases, with 9 bases of the junction left unmatched. CDR1 LNHDA and CDR2 SQIVND come from the germline V gene (reference sequence). DNA of the CDR3: TGTGCCAGTAGTTCCACCGGGACAGGGAGGGAGACCCAGTACTTC. This sequence encodes CASSSTGTGRETQYF.

This chain uses TRBV28 with TRBJ2-7, with D perhaps TRBD1 (6 bases). Trimming removed 3 bases at V and 6 bases at J, with 15 bases between. Germline V gene lookup returns CDR1 MDHEN and CDR2 SYDVKM. CDR3 length equals 14 residues. The CDR3 coding sequence is TGTGCCAGCAGTTTTTACAGGGTCCTCAGCGAGCAGTACTTC. This sequence encodes CASSFYRVLSEQYF.

V usage is TRBV3-1 (or the pseudogene TRBV3-2) and J usage is TRBJ1-1; 9 positions agree with TRBD1. The CDR3 covers 13 residues. After removal of 6 bases from V and 11 bases from J, the junction contained 10 bases not matched to a gene. Per the germline V gene, CDR1 is LGHDT and CDR2 is YNNKEL (reference sequence). The CDR3 sequence is CASRGLGDRGAFF. DNA for the CDR3: TGTGCCAGCAGAGGGCTAGGAGACAGGGGGGCTTTCTTT.

This CDR3 reads CASSQVGGSTDTQYF. DNA for the CDR3: TGTGCCAGCAGCCAAGTGGGGGGTTCCACAGATACGCAGTATTTT. V and J are TRBV3-1 (or the pseudogene TRBV3-2) and TRBJ2-3, with D possibly TRBD2 on 6 matching bases. The CDR3 sequence is 15 residues long. V lost 1 base and J 2 bases, leaving 10 bases between the germline ends. The germline V gene has CDR1 LGHDT and CDR2 YNNKEL (reference sequence).

The rearrangement uses TRBV10-3 and TRBJ1-1; no reliable D call. The CDR3 is made up of 14 amino acids. In germline, CDR1 is ENHRY, CDR2 SYGVKD. The germline V and J ends were trimmed by 4 bases and 4 bases, with 13 bases remaining between them. The CDR3 region is CAISVDLEGTEAFF. CDR3 coding DNA: TGTGCCATCAGTGTAGACTTGGAGGGCACTGAAGCTTTCTTT.

This clone was found a few times. This chain uses TRBV7-9 with TRBJ2-1; the D is unclear. Looked up from germline, CDR1 is SEHNR and CDR2 is FQNEAQ (reference sequence). There are 10 residues in the CDR3. Trimming shortened V by 5 bases and J by 8 bases, and 4 bases separated the two germline ends. The CDR3 DNA reads as TGTGCCAGCAGCCTACATGAGCAGTTCTTC. As protein: CASSLHEQFF. Looking up the rest from reference TRBV7-9 and TRBJ2-1 gives the full variable domain: DTGVSQNPRHKITKRGQNVTFRCDPISEHNRLYWYRQTLGQGPEFLTYFQNEAQLEKSRLLSDRFSAERPKGSFSTLEIQRTEQGDSAMYLCASSLHEQFFGPGTRLTVL.

The chain combines TRBV7-2 with TRBJ2-1, with 9 nucleotides matching TRBD2. CDR3 size: 17 residues. Germline CDR1 is SGHTA and CDR2 is FQGNSA. V trimming: 3 bases; J trimming: 0 bases; junction bases outside the gene matches: 6. CDR3 region: CASSLTSGDSSYNEQFF. The CDR3 DNA follows: TGTGCCAGCAGCTTGACTAGCGGCGACAGCTCCTACAATGAGCAGTTCTTC.

The chain uses TRBV10-1 and TRBJ2-3; 9 bases line up with TRBD1. V was clipped by 6 bases and J by 2 bases; unmatched bases: 6. This CDR3 spans 15 amino acids. Germline loops: CDR1 WNHNN, CDR2 SYGVQD (reference sequence). In nucleotides, the CDR3 is TGCGCCAGCAGCGCGGGACAGGGCGACACAGATACGCAGTATTTT. Translation: CASSAGQGDTDTQYF.

A few counts support this clone. This chain links TRBV19 with TRBJ1-5; 9 nucleotides match TRBD1. The V and J ends lost 2 bases and 8 bases, in that order; junction bases with no gene match: 13. This CDR3 comprises 17 residues. Germline CDR1 LNHDA, CDR2 SQIVND (reference sequence). CDR3 protein: CASSIFLLTGGRKPQHF. Here the CDR3 DNA reads TGTGCCAGTAGTATATTCCTCCTCACAGGGGGCAGAAAGCCCCAGCATTTT.

The V call is TRBV29-1, the J call TRBJ2-7; 7 positions agree with TRBD1. With 7 bases clipped from V and 0 bases from J, the junction kept 3 bases outside the gene matches. Germline loops: CDR1 SQVTM, CDR2 ANQGSEA. The CDR3 covers 12 residues. Here the CDR3 reads CSATGFSYEQYF. The DNA for the CDR3 is TGCAGCGCGACAGGGTTCTCCTACGAGCAGTACTTC.

V and J are TRBV29-1 and TRBJ2-3; 9 bases are a match to TRBD1. Trimming cost V 3 bases and J 6 bases; bases outside gene matches: 4. CDR3 length: 13 amino acids. Germline CDR1 and CDR2: SQVTM and ANQGSEA. The CDR3 is CSVETGGSDTQYF. DNA for the CDR3: TGCAGCGTTGAGACAGGGGGGTCGGATACGCAGTATTTT.

The CDR3 bases are TGTGCCAGCAGTTACTCCGAGGGAGTTCCCTCCTACGAGCAGTACTTC. This codes for CASSYSEGVPSYEQYF. The chain carries TRBV6-5 and TRBJ2-7; possibly TRBD2 for D (5 bases). CDR1 is MNHEY, CDR2 SVGAGI, per germline. The CDR3 loop spans 16 amino acids. Trimming removed 0 bases at V and 0 bases at J, with 12 bases between.

J is TRBJ2-6 and V is TRBV3-1 (or the pseudogene TRBV3-2), with D possibly being TRBD1 (6 bases). This CDR3 is built from 15 residues. The V gene's germline CDR1 is LGHDT and CDR2 YNNKEL (reference sequence). Trimming removed 4 bases from V and 0 bases from J, with 7 bases in between. The CDR3 is CASSPTGSGANVLTF. The DNA of the CDR3 is TGTGCCAGCAGCCCGACAGGCTCTGGGGCCAACGTCCTGACTTTC.

In its sample, this clone was seen a few times. The gene calls are TRBV7-6 and TRBJ2-1; TRBD2 aligns across 11 bases. Looked up from germline, CDR1 is SGHVS and CDR2 is FNYEAQ. Losses at the gene ends were 5 bases for V and 0 bases for J; bases not matched to a gene: 6. This CDR3 is built from 17 residues. This CDR3 is CASSRTSGGNSYNEQFF. The CDR3 region has the DNA TGTGCCAGCAGCCGTACTAGCGGGGGAAACTCCTACAATGAGCAGTTCTTC.

The chain recombines TRBV6-5 with TRBJ1-1; the D gene is possibly TRBD1 (5 bases). Germline V CDR1 and CDR2: MNHEY, SVGAGI. This CDR3 region has 15 residues. Between the trimmed V and J ends, which lost 6 bases and 0 bases, there was a span of 14 bases. The CDR3 region is CASSLQEGMNTEAFF. The DNA for the CDR3 is TGTGCCAGCAGCCTACAGGAGGGGATGAACACTGAAGCTTTCTTT.

V usage is TRBV7-2 and J usage is TRBJ2-7; TRBD1 matches 8 bases. The V gene end was trimmed by 2 bases and the J gene end by 0 bases; junction bases not matched to a gene: 6. CDR3 size: 16 residues. The germline V gene encodes CDR1 SGHTA and CDR2 FQGNSA. CDR3 in DNA: TGTGCCAGCAGCTTACAGGGGGCGCAAATCTCCTACGAGCAGTACTTC. Translated, it gives CASSLQGAQISYEQYF.

This clone showed up just a few times. The chain links TRBV2 to TRBJ2-7; 7 positions match TRBD2. The germline gives CDR1 SNHLY, CDR2 FYNNEI. The CDR3 is made up of 13 amino acids. With V trimmed by 7 bases and J by 0 bases, 3 bases remained unmatched. The CDR3 reads CASTGGNSYEQYF. Here the CDR3 DNA reads TGTGCCAGCACGGGAGGAAACTCCTACGAGCAGTACTTC.

The chain recombines TRBV19 with TRBJ1-3; D uncertain. CDR1 and CDR2 from the germline V gene are LNHDA and SQIVND (reference sequence). V was cut by 5 bases and J by 3 bases, with 11 bases left in between. This CDR3 comprises 14 residues. CDR3 sequence reads: CASSPGYFGNTIYF. CDR3 DNA sequence: TGTGCCAGTAGTCCGGGGTATTTTGGAAACACCATATATTTT.

V and J are TRBV7-2 and TRBJ1-3, with 10 positions matching TRBD1. The V and J ends lost 5 bases and 0 bases, in that order; junction bases with no gene match: 13. This CDR3 contains 19 residues. Germline values: CDR1 SGHTA, CDR2 FQGNSA. DNA of the CDR3: TGTGCCAGCAGCCCAGCCTGGGGACAGGGGACGATCTCTGGAAACACCATATATTTT. Its protein product is CASSPAWGQGTISGNTIYF.